The clone carrying this T cell receptor beta chain was counted a few times. The data stem from a study of blood T cells in healthy people across ages. Alongside a J-beta primer mix, a sample-barcoded 5' primer served in a second PCR lasting roughly 6 to 11 cycles. TCRdb redid the calling of the 5' RACE reads with MiXCR, one entry per CDR3 protein. The table has approximately 830,000 distinct CDR3 sequences, 62% seen once; the top ten hold 25% to 35%. Sequencing was performed on blood. This TCR was recovered from a man aged 25 to 45 in good health.

CDR3 sequence (DNA): TGCAGCGTTGAACGTACAGGGACCCAGTTAGATACGCAGTATTTT. Protein product: CSVERTGTQLDTQYF. The chain joins TRBV29-1 to TRBJ2-3; possibly TRBD1 for D (6 bases). V lost 2 bases and J lost 5, with 17 bases in between. Looked up from germline, CDR1 is SQVTM and CDR2 is ANQGSEA. This CDR3 has 15 residues.